These 31 T cell receptor beta chains came from one sample sequenced in a study of T cell responses to AZD1222 COVID-19 vaccine. TCRdb's copy holds only in-frame clones and misses some; the assay was immunoSEQ multiplex PCR. The table lists some 150,000 clones, more than 90% of them singletons, with 1.5% to 2% in the top ten. The starting material was peripheral blood, obtained on day 0 of AZD1222 vaccination. These receptors came from an adult in good health.

V usage is TRBV29-1 and J usage is TRBJ1-2; D perhaps matches TRBD1 (5 bases). Deletions cut 6 bases from V and 2 bases from J, with 10 bases between. Germline V gene sequence: CDR1 SQVTM, CDR2 ANQGSEA. This CDR3 has 12 amino acids. The CDR3 DNA follows: TGCAGCGTGCGAGACAGAAACTATGGCTACACCTTC. Translating gives CSVRDRNYGYTF.

This chain links TRBV6-5 with TRBJ2-7; D perhaps matches TRBD2 (5 bases). The CDR3 covers 14 residues. Germline V gene sequence: CDR1 MNHEY, CDR2 SVGAGI. V gave up 5 bases and J gave up 4 bases, with 15 bases separating them. The chain's CDR3 is CASSMASPIYEQYF. The DNA for the CDR3 is TGTGCCAGCAGTATGGCTAGCCCGATTTACGAGCAGTACTTC.

This clone occurred once. The J gene is TRBJ1-6, the V gene TRBV29-1; unclear D gene. The V end lost 4 bases, the J end lost 2 bases, and 9 bases lay between the germline ends. The germline CDR1 and CDR2 sequences are SQVTM and ANQGSEA. The CDR3 length is 14 residues. The CDR3 sequence: CSVAYQPYNSPLHF. CDR3 sequence (DNA): TGCAGCGTTGCCTATCAGCCCTATAATTCACCCCTCCACTTT.

The chain recombines TRBV5-4 with TRBJ1-3, with 10 bases matching TRBD1. The CDR3 covers 15 residues. Germline V gene sequence: CDR1 SGHNT, CDR2 YYREEE (reference sequence). Trimming at V came to 4 bases and at J to 1 base, leaving 2 bases not matched to a gene. The CDR3 loop is CASSRQGASGNTIYF. CDR3 bases: TGTGCCAGCAGCCGACAGGGGGCGTCTGGAAACACCATATATTTT.

The chain recombines TRBV5-1 with TRBJ2-7, with TRBD1 as a possible D gene (7 bases). CDR1 is SGHRS and CDR2 is YFSETQ in the germline V gene. The CDR3 consists of 16 residues. The V end lost 6 bases, the J end lost 2 bases, and 21 bases lay between the germline ends. CDR3: CASNWGRTGQAYEQYF. CDR3 sequence (DNA): TGCGCCAGCAACTGGGGGAGGACAGGTCAAGCCTACGAGCAGTACTTC.

The rearrangement joins TRBV15 to TRBJ2-7; D is tentatively TRBD1 or TRBD2 (5 bases each). The CDR3 contains 12 residues. Germline CDR1 reads LNHNV; CDR2 reads YYDKDF (reference sequence). Deletions cut 3 bases from V and 6 bases from J, with 9 bases between. CDR3 region: CATSSPGREQYF. DNA for the CDR3: TGTGCCACCAGCAGTCCGGGACGCGAGCAGTACTTC.

The chain joins TRBV2 to TRBJ1-2; D is unresolved. Germline CDR1 reads SNHLY; CDR2 reads FYNNEI. Trimming took off 3 bases at V and 3 bases at J, with 8 bases between the two ends. This CDR3 is 13 amino acids long. CDR3 sequence (DNA): TGTGCCAGCAGTGAGTCACAGCACTATGGCTACACCTTC. Protein: CASSESQHYGYTF.

This clone was counted a single time. The chain is built from TRBV19 and TRBJ2-5; D is ambiguous. Germline V gives CDR1 LNHDA, CDR2 SQIVND (reference sequence). Trimming stripped 7 bases from V and 5 bases from J, with 17 bases between. CDR3 length equals 14 residues. CDR3 nucleotide sequence: TGTGCCAGTAAGTCCGGGTACGCGCACGAGACCCAGTACTTC. This encodes CASKSGYAHETQYF.

In this sample, this clone turned up a few times. The chain uses TRBV11-3 and TRBJ2-1; the D gene is possibly TRBD2 (7 bases). The CDR3 runs to 16 residues. The V and J ends lost 4 bases and 7 bases respectively, with 20 bases between them. Germline loops: CDR1 SGHNT, CDR2 YENEEA. The CDR3 loop is CASSSQGGGRGNEQFF. DNA for the CDR3: TGTGCCAGCAGCTCACAGGGAGGCGGGAGAGGTAATGAGCAGTTCTTC.

This clone was counted only a few times. This chain connects TRBV4-2 to TRBJ1-6, with no clear D. The CDR3 totals 16 residues. V lost 1 base to trimming and J lost 9 bases, with 16 bases between them. CDR1 and CDR2 (germline): LGHNA, YNFKEQ. The CDR3 DNA follows: TGTGCCAGCAGCCAAGGCAGGACGGAGAGTCTTTCACCCCTCCACTTT. Translation gives CASSQGRTESLSPLHF.

This rearrangement joins TRBV27 to TRBJ2-7; 7 positions agree with TRBD2. Trimming at V came to 5 bases and at J to 3 bases, leaving 13 bases not matched to a gene. There are 16 residues in the CDR3. Germline V lookup: CDR1 MNHEY, CDR2 SMNVEV (reference sequence). The CDR3 region is CASSAFLADIFYEQYF. The CDR3 DNA follows: TGTGCCAGCAGTGCATTCCTAGCGGACATTTTCTACGAGCAGTACTTC.

The rearrangement uses TRBV7-2 and TRBJ1-4; D is unresolved. Trimming shortened V by 5 bases and J by 3 bases, and 10 bases separated the two germline ends. Germline values: CDR1 SGHTA, CDR2 FQGNSA. This CDR3 spans 14 amino acids. CDR3 sequence reads: CASSPRVANEKLFF. CDR3 bases: TGTGCCAGCAGCCCGAGGGTAGCTAATGAAAAACTGTTTTTT.

The rearrangement uses TRBV30 and TRBJ1-1; no reliable D call. Trimming shortened V by 5 bases and J by 4 bases, and 23 bases separated the two germline ends. This CDR3 has 16 amino acids. Germline V gene sequence: CDR1 GTSNPN, CDR2 SVGIG (reference sequence). CDR3 region: CAWFRVFSGPGTEAFF. DNA of the CDR3: TGTGCCTGGTTCCGGGTTTTTAGCGGGCCCGGCACTGAAGCTTTCTTT.

The genes are TRBV24-1 and TRBJ2-1; 10 bases line up with TRBD2. Trimming at V came to 6 bases and at J to 7 bases, leaving 5 bases not matched to a gene. Germline assignment: CDR1 KGHDR and CDR2 SFDVKD. The CDR3 is 14 residues long. The chain's CDR3 is CATSIAGGGNEQFF. CDR3 DNA sequence: TGTGCCACCAGTATAGCGGGGGGAGGTAATGAGCAGTTCTTC.

The chain employs TRBV9 and TRBJ2-7; no clear D gene. The ends were cut back, 2 bases at V and 0 bases at J, with 12 bases in the middle. Germline V gene data show CDR1 as SGDLS and CDR2 as YYNGEE. This CDR3 region has 15 residues. CDR3 sequence reads: CASSVSQASSYEQYF. Written as DNA, the CDR3 is TGTGCCAGCAGCGTGTCGCAGGCGAGCTCCTACGAGCAGTACTTC. Variable domain in full (rest from reference TRBV9 and TRBJ2-7): DSGVTQTPKHLITATGQRVTLRCSPRSGDLSVYWYQQSLDQGLQFLIQYYNGEERAKGNILERFSAQQFPDLHSELNLSSLELGDSALYFCASSVSQASSYEQYFGPGTRLTVT.

This clone has more than one count but fewer than ten. J is TRBJ2-1 and V is TRBV6-2 or TRBV6-3; D uncertain. Looked up from germline, CDR1 is MNHEY and CDR2 is SVGEGT. Trimming pared 5 bases from V and 5 bases from J, leaving 10 bases between. This CDR3 contains 13 residues. This CDR3 reads CASSETENNEQFF. For the CDR3, the DNA is TGTGCCAGCAGTGAGACCGAGAACAATGAGCAGTTCTTC.

V usage is TRBV6-5 and J usage is TRBJ2-7; 9 bases line up with TRBD1. Trimming removed 5 bases from V and 7 bases from J; junction bases left unmatched: 3. The CDR3 is 12 residues long. Germline V gene data show CDR1 as MNHEY and CDR2 as SVGAGI. CDR3 sequence: CASSRQGDEQYF. The CDR3 DNA follows: TGTGCCAGCAGTAGACAGGGGGATGAGCAGTACTTC.

The chain uses TRBV28 and TRBJ1-2, with D unclear. This CDR3 has 14 amino acids. The germline CDR1 and CDR2 sequences are MDHEN and SYDVKM. V was trimmed by 2 bases and J by 5 bases, leaving 12 bases between them. The DNA for the CDR3 is TGTGCCAGCAGTTTAGCACCTACTTTATATGGCTACACCTTC. It is translated as CASSLAPTLYGYTF.

V usage is TRBV10-1 and J usage is TRBJ1-2; 8 nucleotides agree with TRBD1. In germline, CDR1 is WNHNN, CDR2 SYGVQD (reference sequence). Trimming at V came to 6 bases and at J to 0 bases, leaving 12 bases not matched to a gene. The CDR3 runs to 17 residues. The CDR3 region is CASREEITGGSNYGYTF. The CDR3 nucleotides read TGCGCCAGCAGGGAAGAAATCACAGGGGGGTCTAACTATGGCTACACCTTC.

This clone was picked up many times. The chain carries TRBV28 and TRBJ1-5; TRBD1 might be the D (5 bases). The CDR3 totals 15 residues. V shed 2 bases and J shed 2 bases, with 10 bases lying between them. From germline, CDR1 is MDHEN and CDR2 SYDVKM. CDR3 DNA: TGTGCCAGCAGTTTACCCCAGGGTCGCAATCAGCCCCAGCATTTT. It specifies CASSLPQGRNQPQHF.

This clone was counted a single time. The chain recombines TRBV23-1 with TRBJ2-7, with 10 positions matching TRBD1. TRBV23-1 is treated as an ORF (open reading frame) with a function not yet certain. The CDR3 is 14 amino acids. J lost 0 bases, V lost 7 bases, and 3 bases had no gene match. The CDR3 DNA follows: TGCGCCAGCATGGGACAGGGGCCCTCCTACGAGCAGTACTTC. It encodes CASMGQGPSYEQYF.

The V gene is TRBV30, the J gene TRBJ1-6, with D possibly TRBD1 on 6 matching bases. This CDR3 comprises 13 residues. Per the germline V gene, CDR1 is GTSNPN and CDR2 is SVGIG (reference sequence). Trimming pared 7 bases from V and 8 bases from J, leaving 15 bases between. CDR3 sequence reads: CAFQGFVDSPLHF. In DNA, the CDR3 is TGTGCCTTCCAGGGGTTCGTTGATTCACCCCTCCACTTT.

This clone showed up just once. The V and J genes are TRBV6-4 and TRBJ2-1; 10 bases fit TRBD2. This CDR3 is built from 15 residues. V lost 0 bases, J lost 6 bases, and 2 bases stayed unmatched. The germline V gene encodes CDR1 MRHNA and CDR2 SNTAGT. This chain's CDR3 is CASSDSAGGLNEQFF. CDR3 DNA: TGTGCCAGCAGTGACTCAGCGGGGGGGCTCAATGAGCAGTTCTTC.

As DNA, the CDR3 is TGTGCCAGTACAGGGGGATCTTTTCAGCCCCAGCATTTT. This translates into CASTGGSFQPQHF. The chain employs TRBV19 and TRBJ1-5, with 7 bases lining up with TRBD1. The CDR3 is made up of 13 amino acids. V trimming: 7 bases; J trimming: 6 bases; junction bases outside the gene matches: 6. CDR1 is LNHDA and CDR2 is SQIVND in the germline V gene (reference sequence).

This sequence joins TRBV3-1 (or the pseudogene TRBV3-2) and TRBJ1-1; 9 nucleotides align to TRBD1. CDR1 is LGHDT, CDR2 YNNKEL, per germline (reference sequence). V gave up 2 bases and J gave up 4 bases; unmatched junction bases: 5. This CDR3 region has 15 residues. The DNA for the CDR3 is TGTGCCAGCAGCCAACCGGGACAGGGTATCACTGAAGCTTTCTTT. Translated, it gives CASSQPGQGITEAFF.

V and J are TRBV19 and TRBJ2-5, with D perhaps TRBD1 or TRBD2 (5 bases each). V lost 4 bases to trimming and J lost 4 bases, with 10 bases between them. Looked up from germline, CDR1 is LNHDA and CDR2 is SQIVND (reference sequence). The CDR3 spans 13 residues. In DNA form, the CDR3 reads TGTGCCAGTAGTACGGGGCGCCGAGAGACCCAGTACTTC. Its translation: CASSTGRRETQYF.

V gene TRBV11-2 combines with J gene TRBJ2-5; 9 nucleotides match TRBD1. Trimming cost V 3 bases and J 5 bases; bases outside gene matches: 1. The CDR3 spans 13 residues. Germline loops: CDR1 SGHAT, CDR2 FQNNGV. For the CDR3, the DNA is TGTGCCAGCAGCTTTGGGACAGGGGAGACCCAGTACTTC. Its protein is CASSFGTGETQYF.

The genes are TRBV7-2 and TRBJ2-1; no clear D. With 0 bases removed from V and 4 bases from J, the gap between germline ends came to 10 bases. Germline V lookup: CDR1 SGHTA, CDR2 FQGNSA. This CDR3 is 15 amino acids long. The CDR3 region has the DNA TGTGCCAGCAGCTTAGCTGCGGCATTATACAATGAGCAGTTCTTC. Amino acids: CASSLAAALYNEQFF.

V gene TRBV3-1 (or the pseudogene TRBV3-2) combines with J gene TRBJ1-5; 7 bases agree with TRBD1. This CDR3 comprises 16 residues. CDR1 is LGHDT, CDR2 YNNKEL, per germline (reference sequence). With 2 bases clipped from V and 6 bases from J, the junction kept 10 bases outside the gene matches. The CDR3 DNA reads TGTGCCAGCAGCCAATCATCGACAGGGTGGCCTCAGCCCCAGCATTTT. Its protein is CASSQSSTGWPQPQHF.

The gene calls are TRBV30 and TRBJ2-3, with a possible D match to TRBD1 (5 bases). Trimming took off 8 bases at V and 3 bases at J, with 12 bases between the two ends. The CDR3 contains 12 residues. CDR1 GTSNPN and CDR2 SVGIG come from the germline V gene (reference sequence). The CDR3 DNA follows: TGTGCCGGCTGGGGCAGTACAGATACGCAGTATTTT. Protein sequence: CAGWGSTDTQYF.

V gene TRBV29-1 combines with J gene TRBJ1-2; 8 bases line up with TRBD1. With 4 bases clipped from V and 10 bases from J, the junction kept 11 bases outside the gene matches. Germline values: CDR1 SQVTM, CDR2 ANQGSEA. The CDR3 is made up of 13 amino acids. The CDR3 reads CSVAPRTGTNYTF. CDR3 bases: TGCAGCGTTGCCCCTCGGACAGGGACAAACTACACCTTC. Combining the CDR3 with reference TRBV29-1 and TRBJ1-2 gives the whole variable domain SAVISQKPSRDICQRGTSLTIQCQVDSQVTMMFWYRQQPGQSLTLIATANQGSEATYESGFVIDKFPISRPNLTFSTLTVSNMSPEDSSIYLCSVAPRTGTNYTFGSGTRLTVV.